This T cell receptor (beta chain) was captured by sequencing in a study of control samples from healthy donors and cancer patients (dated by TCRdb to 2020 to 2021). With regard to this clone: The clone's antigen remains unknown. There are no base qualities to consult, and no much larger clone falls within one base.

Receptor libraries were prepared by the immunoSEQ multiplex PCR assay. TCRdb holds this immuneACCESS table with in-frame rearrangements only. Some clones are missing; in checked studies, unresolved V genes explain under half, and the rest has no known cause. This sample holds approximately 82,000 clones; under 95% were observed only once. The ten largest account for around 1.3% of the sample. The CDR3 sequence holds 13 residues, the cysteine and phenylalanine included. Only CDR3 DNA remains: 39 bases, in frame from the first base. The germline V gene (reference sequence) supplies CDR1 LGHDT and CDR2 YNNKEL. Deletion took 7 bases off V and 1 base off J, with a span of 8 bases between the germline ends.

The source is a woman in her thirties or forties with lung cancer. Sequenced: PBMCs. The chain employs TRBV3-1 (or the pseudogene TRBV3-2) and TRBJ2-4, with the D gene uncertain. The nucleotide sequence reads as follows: TGTGCCAGCACCTTCGGGGCCAAAAACATTCAGTACTTC. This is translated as CASTFGAKNIQYF.